A selection of T cell receptor beta chains follows, all from one sample in a study of identical twins. TCRdb re-analysed the 5' RACE reads in MiXCR, keeping a single row per CDR3 protein. The sample holds hundreds of thousands of distinct CDR3 sequences, 15% to 20% seen once. In addition, the sample was reused for a study of T cells expressing NK-cell markers.

The source material was PBMCs. The receptors stem from a woman under 30 in good health. CDR3s include the opening cysteine and the closing phenylalanine or tryptophan. The D gene is left open where the match is weak. Clone size is not always given. Where it is, it says once, few, many or a class for expanded clones.

length	D	J	size	V	CDR3	DNA
13	NA	TRBJ2-3	NA	TRBV12-3/TRBV12-4	CASSLRPTGTQYF	TGTGCCAGCAGTTTGCGGCCGACCGGTACGCAGTATTTT
15	NA	TRBJ1-2	NA	TRBV6-5	CASSWLEGTDYGYTF	TGTGCCAGCAGTTGGCTGGAGGGGACCGACTATGGCTACACCTTC
16	TRBD1	TRBJ2-1	few	TRBV10-3	CAISGTGFSAGNEQFF	TGTGCCATCAGTGGGACAGGATTTTCGGCTGGCAATGAGCAGTTCTTC
15	NA	TRBJ2-5	few	TRBV5-1	CASSLGTGIQETQYF	TGCGCCAGCAGCTTAGGAACGGGGATCCAAGAGACCCAGTACTTC
13	NA	TRBJ2-5	NA	TRBV20-1	CSAIQAPQETQYF	TGCAGTGCTATACAGGCACCGCAAGAGACCCAGTACTTC
13	NA	TRBJ2-7	NA	TRBV18	CASHAGATYEQYF	TGTGCCAGCCATGCAGGGGCCACCTACGAGCAGTACTTC
16	NA	TRBJ1-4	NA	TRBV9	CASSAQGSGTNEKLFF	TGTGCCAGCAGCGCTCAGGGGAGCGGAACTAATGAAAAACTGTTTTTT
15	NA	TRBJ2-6	NA	TRBV18	CASSPLVIGANVLTF	TGTGCCAGCTCACCGTTGGTAATCGGGGCCAACGTCCTGACTTTC
13	NA	TRBJ1-1	NA	TRBV12-3/TRBV12-4	CASSFRWNTEAFF	TGTGCCAGCAGTTTCCGGTGGAACACTGAAGCTTTCTTT
11	NA	TRBJ2-1	NA	TRBV12-3/TRBV12-4	CASSDSNEQFF	TGTGCCAGCAGCGACAGCAATGAGCAGTTCTTC
17	TRBD1	TRBJ2-1	NA	TRBV9	CASATGTGASSYNEQFF	TGTGCCAGCGCTACGGGGACAGGGGCCTCGTCCTACAATGAGCAGTTCTTC
13	NA	TRBJ1-6	NA	TRBV13	CASSTMSSTPLHF	TGTGCCAGCAGCACAATGAGCTCTACACCCCTCCACTTT
13	TRBD1	TRBJ1-2	few	TRBV20-1	CSGGQAPNYGYTF	TGCAGTGGGGGACAGGCCCCGAACTATGGCTACACCTTC
13	NA	TRBJ1-6	NA	TRBV25-1	CASTRQENSPLHF	TGTGCCAGCACACGGCAGGAGAATTCACCCCTCCACTTT
13	NA	TRBJ1-3	few	TRBV7-8	CASLQGTGNTIYF	TGTGCCAGTCTCCAAGGGACTGGAAACACCATATATTTT
16	TRBD1	TRBJ2-3	few	TRBV10-3	CAISLGTGGRVDTQYF	TGTGCCATCAGTCTGGGGACAGGGGGCCGGGTAGATACGCAGTATTTT
15	TRBD2	TRBJ2-3	NA	TRBV5-5	CASSVSGTSTDTQYF	TGTGCCAGCAGCGTTAGCGGGACTAGCACAGATACGCAGTATTTT
12	NA	TRBJ2-4	many	TRBV29-1	CSVVPQNNIQYF	TGCAGCGTTGTACCACAAAATAACATTCAGTACTTC
13	NA	TRBJ1-1	NA	TRBV12-3/TRBV12-4	CASSPWEGTEAFF	TGTGCCAGCAGCCCTTGGGAGGGCACTGAAGCTTTCTTT
12	NA	TRBJ2-7	NA	TRBV5-1	CASSLGQVEQYF	TGCGCCAGCAGCTTGGGGCAGGTCGAGCAGTACTTC
12	NA	TRBJ2-1	NA	TRBV5-1	CASTINGVEQFF	TGCGCCAGCACTATCAACGGCGTTGAGCAGTTCTTC
17	TRBD1	TRBJ2-3	NA	TRBV4-1	CASSQSRTGSGTDTQYF	TGCGCCAGCAGCCAAAGTAGGACAGGGTCGGGAACAGATACGCAGTATTTT
15	NA	TRBJ2-7	NA	TRBV10-3	CAISASGGVPHEQYF	TGTGCCATCAGTGCCTCCGGAGGGGTTCCCCACGAGCAGTACTTC